This is a list of T cell receptor beta chains from one sample in a study of blood T cell repertoires in COVID-19. Using immunoSEQ multiplex PCR, the repertoire was profiled, and TCRdb retains in-frame clones only, with some absent. The sample has 130,000 or so clones; roughly 79% are singletons. The sequenced material came from peripheral blood. These receptors were collected from a woman aged 55-70 years with active or convalescent COVID-19. Each CDR3 is given with its conserved first and last residue. D genes are given only for firm matches. Clone size, where shown, is once, few, many, or a class for clones that have expanded.

>-|TRBJ2-4|TRBV9|-
TGTGCCAGCAGCGTAGGATGGTGGTCGGGGAGCGGAAACATTCAGTACTTC
CASSVGWWSGSGNIQYF
>-|TRBJ2-5|TRBV28|-
TGTGCCAGCAGTTTATGGGGGAGGAGGGGCTGGGAGACCCAGTACTTC
CASSLWGRRGWETQYF
>once|TRBJ2-7|TRBV7-2|TRBD2
TGTGCCAGCAGCCGTGGTTCAGCGGGATCCCTCGAGCAGTACTTC
CASSRGSAGSLEQYF
>-|TRBJ1-2|TRBV11-2|-
TGTGCCAGCAGCTTAGACAACAGGGTAGGCTACACCTTC
CASSLDNRVGYTF
>few|TRBJ2-2|TRBV5-4|-
TGTGCCAGCAGCTTGGGGCCGGGGGGCGCGACCGGGGAGCTGTTTTTT
CASSLGPGGATGELFF
>-|TRBJ2-7|TRBV7-3|TRBD1
TGTGCCAGCAGCTTAAGTGGACAGGGTGAAGAGCAGTACTTC
CASSLSGQGEEQYF
>once|TRBJ1-2|TRBV6-5|-
TGTGCCAGCAGCCTAGACCTCCGGGGCTACACCTTC
CASSLDLRGYTF
>-|TRBJ2-3|TRBV27|TRBD2
TGTGCCAGCAGACTAGCGGGGGCCAGCACAGATACGCAGTATTTT
CASRLAGASTDTQYF
>once|TRBJ2-3|TRBV5-1|TRBD1
TGCGCCAGCAGCTCGACAGGGGCCACAGATACGCAGTATTTT
CASSSTGATDTQYF
>-|TRBJ2-3|TRBV11-2|TRBD2
TGTGCCAGCGGCAGTTGGGGGGGAGATACGCAGTATTTT
CASGSWGGDTQYF
>few|TRBJ2-5|TRBV18|-
TGTGCCAGCTCACCACCCGGGTCCCCAGAGACCCAGTACTTC
CASSPPGSPETQYF
>-|TRBJ1-4|TRBV5-4|-
TGTGCCAGCAGCTTGCAACAGGGAGAAAAACTGTTTTTT
CASSLQQGEKLFF
>-|TRBJ1-5|TRBV29-1|TRBD1
TGCAGCGTGGCGGACAGGGGAAATCAGCCCCAGCATTTT
CSVADRGNQPQHF
>-|TRBJ2-2|TRBV24-1|TRBD2
TGTGCCACCAGTGATTTAGCGGGAGACACCGGGGAGCTGTTTTTT
CATSDLAGDTGELFF
>-|TRBJ2-1|TRBV29-1|TRBD2
TGCAGCGTTAATCTAGCGGGGGCGGGTGAGCAGTTCTTC
CSVNLAGAGEQFF
>-|TRBJ1-6|TRBV6-5|TRBD1
TGTGCCAGCAGCAAGGGGGACAGGGAGAATTCACCCCTCCACTTT
CASSKGDRENSPLHF
>-|TRBJ2-2|TRBV5-4|TRBD2
TGTGCCAGCAGCTTGTGGGCTAGCGGGGTGAACACCGGGGAGCTGTTTTTT
CASSLWASGVNTGELFF
>-|TRBJ2-1|TRBV24-1|-
TGTGCCACCAGTGATTGGGGGGGCGGGCAGTTCTTC
CATSDWGGGQFF
>-|TRBJ1-3|TRBV15|-
TGTGCCACCAGCAGAGATAGGACAAGTAGAAACACCATATATTTT
CATSRDRTSRNTIYF
>-|TRBJ1-1|TRBV18|TRBD1
TGTGCCAGCTTTTCCCGGGACAGATTTACTGAAGCTTTCTTT
CASFSRDRFTEAFF
>-|TRBJ1-6|TRBV27|TRBD1
TGTGCCAGCAGCTCCTGGGACAGGGGAAATAATTCACCCCTCCACTTT
CASSSWDRGNNSPLHF
>-|TRBJ1-5|TRBV28|-
TGTGCCAGCAGTTCCCCCAGAAACAATCAGCCCCAGCATTTT
CASSSPRNNQPQHF
>-|TRBJ1-1|TRBV5-1|-
TGCGCCAGCAGCTTGGGTTTCATGCACGGAGCTTTCTTT
CASSLGFMHGAFF
>few|TRBJ2-1|TRBV28|-
TGTGCCAGCGCCCCAGATAGCTCCCCCTACAATGAGCAGTTCTTC
CASAPDSSPYNEQFF
>-|TRBJ1-2|TRBV28|TRBD1
TGTGCCAGCAGTACCCGGGACAGCTATGGCTACACCTTC
CASSTRDSYGYTF
>-|TRBJ2-1|TRBV24-1|-
TGTGCCACCAGTGAACAACCGGGGGATAAGCAGTTCTTC
CATSEQPGDKQFF
>-|TRBJ2-3|TRBV7-2|TRBD1
TGTGCCAGCAGTTTAGACAGGGGGCTACAAGATACGCAGTATTTT
CASSLDRGLQDTQYF
>-|TRBJ2-5|TRBV6-4|TRBD2
TGTGCCAGCAGCACTTCCGGGACTAGCGGGGGCGAGACCCAGTACTTC
CASSTSGTSGGETQYF
>-|TRBJ1-6|TRBV4-3|-
TGCGCCAGCAGCCAAGATGACAAGTTAGGTTCACCCCTCCACTTT
CASSQDDKLGSPLHF
>-|TRBJ1-1|TRBV12-3/TRBV12-4|-
TGTGCCAGCAGCCAACACGAAAACACTGAAGCTTTCTTT
CASSQHENTEAFF
>-|TRBJ2-7|TRBV7-2|-
TGTGCCAGCAGGCGAGAGGGTGGGGGGTCCTACGAGCAGTACTTC
CASRREGGGSYEQYF
>-|TRBJ2-7|TRBV15|-
TGTGCCACCAGCAGGTCCGGGGTAGACTACTACGAGCAGTACTTC
CATSRSGVDYYEQYF
>once|TRBJ1-5|TRBV6-5|-
TGTGCCAGCAGCCCCAGGGATACTCAGCCCCAGCATTTT
CASSPRDTQPQHF
>-|TRBJ2-1|TRBV7-2|-
TGTGCCAGCAGCTTACAGGGGTGGAATGAGCAGTTCTTC
CASSLQGWNEQFF
>-|TRBJ2-1|TRBV5-4|TRBD2
TGTGCCAGCAGCCCCCAGGGACTAGCGGACTACAATGAGCAGTTCTTC
CASSPQGLADYNEQFF
>-|TRBJ1-2|TRBV6-2/TRBV6-3|-
TGTGCCAGCAGTCCCACCAGGGCAAGGAACTATGGCTACACCTTC
CASSPTRARNYGYTF
>few|TRBJ1-2|TRBV3-1/TRBV3-2|TRBD1
TGTGCCAGCCTGGGCCGGACAGGGTTTGGCTACACCTTC
CASLGRTGFGYTF
>-|TRBJ2-1|TRBV27|-
TGTGCCAGCAGTTCATCGGGACACCTTAATGAGCAGTTCTTC
CASSSSGHLNEQFF
>few|TRBJ2-3|TRBV2|TRBD1
TGTGCCAGCAGCGCCGACAGGGGGTGGGATACGCAGTATTTT
CASSADRGWDTQYF
>-|TRBJ2-3|TRBV5-1|TRBD1
TGCGCCAGCAGCTTGGACAGGGGGCTAAAAGATACGCAGTATTTT
CASSLDRGLKDTQYF
>-|TRBJ2-5|TRBV11-2|TRBD2
TGTGCCAGCAGCTTCCCCAGCGGGACCCAAGAGACCCAGTACTTC
CASSFPSGTQETQYF
>many|TRBJ1-4|TRBV27|-
TGTGCCACCCTCCCCAGCCAGGTTCCAACTAATGAAAAACTGTTTTTT
CATLPSQVPTNEKLFF
>few|TRBJ2-3|TRBV5-6|-
TGTGCCAGCAACTCCCCAGGCGGCACAGATACGCAGTATTTT
CASNSPGGTDTQYF
>-|TRBJ2-2|TRBV7-2|-
TGTGCCAGCAGAGCCCTTGGGTCAGGGGGGAACACTGGGGAGCTGTTTTTT
CASRALGSGGNTGELFF
>-|TRBJ2-2|TRBV7-7|TRBD2
TGTGCTAGCAGCTTAACTAGCGGGACCCCGGGGTCCACCGGGGAGCTGTTTTTT
CASSLTSGTPGSTGELFF
>-|TRBJ2-3|TRBV7-9|TRBD1
TGTGCCAGCAGCTCAAGGGACAGGGGTCCAGATACGCAGTATTTT
CASSSRDRGPDTQYF
>-|TRBJ2-1|TRBV29-1|TRBD2
TGCAGCGTTGGTGGGCTAGCGGGAGGGTCAGGGGAGCAGTTCTTC
CSVGGLAGGSGEQFF
>few|TRBJ1-6|TRBV7-9|-
TGTGCCAGCAGCTTAGATCGGCAGGGGAATTCACCCCTCCACTTT
CASSLDRQGNSPLHF
>few|TRBJ1-2|TRBV6-1|-
TGTGCCAGCAGTGAATTCGGGACATCCTATGGCTACACCTTC
CASSEFGTSYGYTF
>-|TRBJ1-1|TRBV11-2|-
TGTGCCAGCAGCCATTACACTGAAGCTTTCTTT
CASSHYTEAFF